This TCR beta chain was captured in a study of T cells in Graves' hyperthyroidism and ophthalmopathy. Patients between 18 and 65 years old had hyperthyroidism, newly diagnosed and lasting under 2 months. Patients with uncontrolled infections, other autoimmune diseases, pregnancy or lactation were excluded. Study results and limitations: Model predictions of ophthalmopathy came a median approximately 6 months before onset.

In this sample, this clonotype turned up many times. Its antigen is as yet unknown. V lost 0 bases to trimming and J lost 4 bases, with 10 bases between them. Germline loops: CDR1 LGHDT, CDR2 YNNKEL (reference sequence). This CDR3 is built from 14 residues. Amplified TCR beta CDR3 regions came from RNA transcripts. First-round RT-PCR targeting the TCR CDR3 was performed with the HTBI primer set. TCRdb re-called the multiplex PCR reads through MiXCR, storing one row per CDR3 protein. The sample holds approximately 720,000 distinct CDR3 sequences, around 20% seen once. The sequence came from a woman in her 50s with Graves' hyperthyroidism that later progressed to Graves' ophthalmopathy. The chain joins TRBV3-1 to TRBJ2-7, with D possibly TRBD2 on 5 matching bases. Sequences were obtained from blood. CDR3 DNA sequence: TGTGCCAGCAGCCAAGATATAGCGTCGTACGAGCAGTACTTC. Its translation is CASSQDIASYEQYF.